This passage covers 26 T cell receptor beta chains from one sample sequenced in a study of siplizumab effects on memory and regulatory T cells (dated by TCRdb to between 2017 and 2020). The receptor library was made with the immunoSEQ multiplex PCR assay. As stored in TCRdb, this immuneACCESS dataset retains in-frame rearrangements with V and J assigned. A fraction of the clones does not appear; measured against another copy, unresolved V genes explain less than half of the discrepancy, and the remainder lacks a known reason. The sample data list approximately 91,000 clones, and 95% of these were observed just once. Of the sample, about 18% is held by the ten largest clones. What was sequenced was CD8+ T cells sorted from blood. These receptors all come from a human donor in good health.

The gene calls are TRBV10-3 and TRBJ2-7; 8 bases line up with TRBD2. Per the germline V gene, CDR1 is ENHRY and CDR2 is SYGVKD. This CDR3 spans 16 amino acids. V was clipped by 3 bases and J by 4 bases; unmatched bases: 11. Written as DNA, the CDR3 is TGTGCCATCAGTGAACCCCCTGGTAGCGGGAAATACGAGCAGTACTTC. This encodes CAISEPPGSGKYEQYF.

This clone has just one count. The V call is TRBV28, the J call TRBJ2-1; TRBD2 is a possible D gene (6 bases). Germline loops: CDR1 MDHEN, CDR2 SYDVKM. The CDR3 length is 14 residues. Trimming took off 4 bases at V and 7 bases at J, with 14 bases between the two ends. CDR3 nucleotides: TGTGCCAGCAGTTGGGGACTGAATATGAATGAGCAGTTCTTC. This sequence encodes CASSWGLNMNEQFF.

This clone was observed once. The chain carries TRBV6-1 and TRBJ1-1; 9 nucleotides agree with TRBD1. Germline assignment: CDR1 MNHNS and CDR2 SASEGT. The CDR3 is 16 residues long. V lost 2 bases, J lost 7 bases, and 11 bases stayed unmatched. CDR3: CASSEFMWTGEGEAFF. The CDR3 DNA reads TGTGCCAGCAGTGAATTTATGTGGACAGGGGAAGGTGAAGCTTTCTTT.

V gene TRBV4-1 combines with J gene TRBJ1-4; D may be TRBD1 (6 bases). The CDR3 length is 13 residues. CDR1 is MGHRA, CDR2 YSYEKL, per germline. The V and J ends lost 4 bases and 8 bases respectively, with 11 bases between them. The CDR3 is CASSPKTGEKLFF. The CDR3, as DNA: TGCGCCAGCAGCCCCAAGACAGGAGAAAAACTGTTTTTT.

CDR3 in DNA: TGTGCCAGCAGCCTGGGACATGAAGCCTACGAGCAGTACTTC. Protein: CASSLGHEAYEQYF. This rearrangement joins TRBV11-2 to TRBJ2-7; possibly TRBD1 for D (6 bases). The germline V gene has CDR1 SGHAT and CDR2 FQNNGV. Trimming pared 5 bases from V and 2 bases from J, leaving 13 bases between. The CDR3 runs to 14 residues. Combining the CDR3 with reference TRBV11-2 and TRBJ2-7 gives the whole variable domain EAGVAQSPRYKIIEKRQSVAFWCNPISGHATLYWYQQILGQGPKLLIQFQNNGVVDDSQLPKDRFSAERLKGVDSTLKIQPAKLEDSAVYLCASSLGHEAYEQYFGPGTRLTVT.

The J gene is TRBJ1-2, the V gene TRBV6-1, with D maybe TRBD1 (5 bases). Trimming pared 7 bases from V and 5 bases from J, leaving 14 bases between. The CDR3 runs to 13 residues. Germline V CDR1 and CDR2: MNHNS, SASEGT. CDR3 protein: CASTKTDLYGYTF. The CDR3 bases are TGTGCCAGCACCAAGACAGATCTTTATGGCTACACCTTC.

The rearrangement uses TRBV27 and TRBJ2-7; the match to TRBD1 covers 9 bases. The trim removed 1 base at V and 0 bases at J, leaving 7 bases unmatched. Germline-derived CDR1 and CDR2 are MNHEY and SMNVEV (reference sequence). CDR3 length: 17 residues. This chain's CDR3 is CASSLFSGQGDSYEQYF. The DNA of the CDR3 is TGTGCCAGCAGTTTATTTTCGGGACAGGGCGACTCCTACGAGCAGTACTTC.

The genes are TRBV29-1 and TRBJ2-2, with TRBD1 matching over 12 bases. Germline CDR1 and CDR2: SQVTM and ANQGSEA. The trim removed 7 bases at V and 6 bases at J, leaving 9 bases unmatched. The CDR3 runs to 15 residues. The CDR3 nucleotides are TGCAGCGGGTCGGCCGGGACAGGGGGCTCCGGGGAGCTGTTTTTT. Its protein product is CSGSAGTGGSGELFF.

The CDR3 DNA sequence: TGTGCCAGCAGTTTAGAATCCAGCGGGAGTAGGAATGAGCAGTTCTTC. Translating it yields CASSLESSGSRNEQFF. The rearrangement links TRBV27 to TRBJ2-1; 8 bases align to TRBD2. V shed 2 bases, J shed 7 bases, and the junction held 10 bases outside the gene matches. Germline V lookup: CDR1 MNHEY, CDR2 SMNVEV (reference sequence). The CDR3 is 16 amino acids.

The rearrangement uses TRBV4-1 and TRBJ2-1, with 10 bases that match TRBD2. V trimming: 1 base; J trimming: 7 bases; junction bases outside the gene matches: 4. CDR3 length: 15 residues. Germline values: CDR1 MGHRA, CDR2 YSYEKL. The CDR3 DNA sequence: TGCGCCAGCAGCCAAGGGACTAGCGGACTGAATGAGCAGTTCTTC. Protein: CASSQGTSGLNEQFF.

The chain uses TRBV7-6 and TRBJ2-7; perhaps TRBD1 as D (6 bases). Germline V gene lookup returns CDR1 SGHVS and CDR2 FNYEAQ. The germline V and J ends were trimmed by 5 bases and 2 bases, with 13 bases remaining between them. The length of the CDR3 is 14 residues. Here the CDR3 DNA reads TGTGCCAGCAGCCTCGGGACAACTACCTACGAGCAGTACTTC. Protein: CASSLGTTTYEQYF.

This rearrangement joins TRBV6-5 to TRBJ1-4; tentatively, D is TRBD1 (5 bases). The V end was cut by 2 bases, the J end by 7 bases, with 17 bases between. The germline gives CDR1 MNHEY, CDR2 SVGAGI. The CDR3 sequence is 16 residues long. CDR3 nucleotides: TGTGCCAGCAGTTACGGGACTGTCGGAGGAGGTGAAAAACTGTTTTTT. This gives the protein CASSYGTVGGGEKLFF.

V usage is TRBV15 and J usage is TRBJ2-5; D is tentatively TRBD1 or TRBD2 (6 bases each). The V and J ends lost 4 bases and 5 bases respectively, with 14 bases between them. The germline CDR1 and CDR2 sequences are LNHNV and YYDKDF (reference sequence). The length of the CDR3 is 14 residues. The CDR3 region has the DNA TGTGCCACCAGCAATAGGGGGGTGAAGGAGACCCAGTACTTC. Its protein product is CATSNRGVKETQYF.

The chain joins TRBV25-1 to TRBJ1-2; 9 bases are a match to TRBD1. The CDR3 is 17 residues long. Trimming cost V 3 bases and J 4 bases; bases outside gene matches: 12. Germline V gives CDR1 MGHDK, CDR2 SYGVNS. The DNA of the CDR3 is TGTGCCAGCAGTGATCCGACAGGGGGTGAGTCTGCCTATGGCTACACCTTC. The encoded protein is CASSDPTGGESAYGYTF.

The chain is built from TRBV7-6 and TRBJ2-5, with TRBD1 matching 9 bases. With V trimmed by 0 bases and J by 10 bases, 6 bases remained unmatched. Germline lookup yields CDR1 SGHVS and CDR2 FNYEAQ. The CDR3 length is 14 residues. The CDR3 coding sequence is TGTGCCAGCAGCTTAGCCGGGACAGGGTCTGACCAGTACTTC. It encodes CASSLAGTGSDQYF.

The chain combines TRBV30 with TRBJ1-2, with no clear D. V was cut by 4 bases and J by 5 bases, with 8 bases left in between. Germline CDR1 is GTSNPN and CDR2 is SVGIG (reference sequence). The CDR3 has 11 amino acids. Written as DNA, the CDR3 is TGTGCCTGGACCGACCGTTATGGCTACACCTTC. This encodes CAWTDRYGYTF.

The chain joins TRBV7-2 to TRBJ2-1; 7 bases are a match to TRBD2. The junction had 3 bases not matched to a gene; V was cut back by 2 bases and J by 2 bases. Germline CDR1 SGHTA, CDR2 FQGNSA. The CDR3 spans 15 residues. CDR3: CASSLYSGTYNEQFF. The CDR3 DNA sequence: TGTGCCAGCAGCTTATACAGCGGGACCTACAATGAGCAGTTCTTC.

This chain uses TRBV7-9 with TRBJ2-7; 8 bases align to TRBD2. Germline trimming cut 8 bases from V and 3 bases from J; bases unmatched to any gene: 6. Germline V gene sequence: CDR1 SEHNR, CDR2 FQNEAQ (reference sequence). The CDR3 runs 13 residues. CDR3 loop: CASRGSGDYEQYF. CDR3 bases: TGTGCCAGCCGTGGTAGCGGGGACTACGAGCAGTACTTC.

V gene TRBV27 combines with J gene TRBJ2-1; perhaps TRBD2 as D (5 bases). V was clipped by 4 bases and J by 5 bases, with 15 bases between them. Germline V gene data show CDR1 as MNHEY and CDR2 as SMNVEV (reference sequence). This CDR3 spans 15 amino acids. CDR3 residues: CASSSYINGNNEQFF. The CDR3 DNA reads TGTGCCAGCAGTTCTTATATAAACGGGAACAATGAGCAGTTCTTC.

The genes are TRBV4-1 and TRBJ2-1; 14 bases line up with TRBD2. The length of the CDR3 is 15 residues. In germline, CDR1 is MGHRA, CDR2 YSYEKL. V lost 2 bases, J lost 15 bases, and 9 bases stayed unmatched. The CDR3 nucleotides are TGCGCCAGCAGCCAACCCGGACTAGCGGGAGGCGATTTGTTCTTC. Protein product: CASSQPGLAGGDLFF.

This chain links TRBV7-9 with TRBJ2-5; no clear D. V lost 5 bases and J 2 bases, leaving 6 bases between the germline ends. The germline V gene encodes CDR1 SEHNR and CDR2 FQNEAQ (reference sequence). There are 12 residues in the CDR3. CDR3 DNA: TGTGCCAGCAGCCCAGAGCAAGAGACCCAGTACTTC. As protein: CASSPEQETQYF.

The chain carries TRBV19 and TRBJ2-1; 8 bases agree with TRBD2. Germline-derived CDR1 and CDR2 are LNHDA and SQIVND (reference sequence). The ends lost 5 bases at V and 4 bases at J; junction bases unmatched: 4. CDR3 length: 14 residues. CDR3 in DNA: TGTGCCAGTAGTGATAGCGGGAATTACAATGAGCAGTTCTTC. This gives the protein CASSDSGNYNEQFF.

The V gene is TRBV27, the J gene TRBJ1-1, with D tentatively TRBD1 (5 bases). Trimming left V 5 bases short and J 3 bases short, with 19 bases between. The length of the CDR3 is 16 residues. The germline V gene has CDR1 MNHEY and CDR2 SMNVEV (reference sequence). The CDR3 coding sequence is TGTGCCAGCAGTCCCGATTATAGGGGTGTGGACACTGAAGCTTTCTTT. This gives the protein CASSPDYRGVDTEAFF.

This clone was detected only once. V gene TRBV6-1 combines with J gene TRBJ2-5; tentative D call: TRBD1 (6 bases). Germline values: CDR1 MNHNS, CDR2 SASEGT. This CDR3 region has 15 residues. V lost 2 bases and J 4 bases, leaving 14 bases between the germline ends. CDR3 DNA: TGTGCCAGCAGTGAAATGTTCAGGGGACGAGAGACCCAGTACTTC. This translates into CASSEMFRGRETQYF.

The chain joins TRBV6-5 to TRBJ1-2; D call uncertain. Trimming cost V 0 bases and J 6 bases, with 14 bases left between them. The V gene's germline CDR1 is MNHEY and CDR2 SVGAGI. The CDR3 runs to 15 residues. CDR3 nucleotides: TGTGCCAGCAGTTACTCTAGGGAACTAACTAATGGCTACACCTTC. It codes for CASSYSRELTNGYTF.

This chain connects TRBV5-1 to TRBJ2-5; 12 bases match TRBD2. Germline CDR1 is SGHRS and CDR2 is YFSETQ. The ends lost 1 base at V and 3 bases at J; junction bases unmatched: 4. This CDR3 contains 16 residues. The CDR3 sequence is CASSLLRTSGEETQYF. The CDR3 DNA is TGCGCCAGCAGCTTGTTGAGGACTAGCGGGGAAGAGACCCAGTACTTC.